This note documents a single TCR beta chain sequence. Its cognate antigen is unknown. The PCR had 60 Vbeta and 13 Jbeta primers. The assay was immunoSEQ multiplex PCR, and TCRdb's table has in-frame clones only and misses some. The sample holds some 120,000 clones; 80% are singletons and the top ten take 3% to 4%. The data stem from a study of cytomegalovirus exposure and HLA in healthy donors. General observations from the study: By a later analysis, the bulk of CMV-associated TCR beta chains appeared HLA-restricted.

This CDR3 contains 18 residues. Trimming cost V 0 bases and J 6 bases, with 21 bases left between them. Germline V gene data show CDR1 as SGDLS and CDR2 as YYNGEE. Sequenced input: PBMCs. The chain employs TRBV9 and TRBJ2-2; D might be TRBD1 (6 bases). The sequence was obtained from a male donor in good health and CMV-seronegative. The CDR3 sequence is CASSVVQGSGAGAGELFF. The CDR3 DNA follows: TGTGCCAGCAGCGTAGTCCAGGGGAGTGGGGCAGGAGCCGGGGAGCTGTTTTTT.